This TCR beta chain was observed in a study of blood T cell repertoires in COVID-19. Clones were sequenced by immunoSEQ multiplex PCR, and TCRdb holds only the in-frame ones, with some missing. The data contain 93,000 or so clones, 89% of them seen just once; the ten biggest clones take up approximately 3.5%. The sample was peripheral blood. The clonotype originates from an older woman with acute or convalescent COVID-19.

The CDR3: CASSVRGGDGYTF. The CDR3 coding sequence is TGCGCCAGCAGCGTAAGGGGAGGTGATGGCTACACCTTC. This rearrangement joins TRBV5-1 to TRBJ1-2; possibly TRBD1 for D (5 bases). CDR3 size: 13 residues. With 4 bases removed from V and 6 bases from J, the gap between germline ends came to 13 bases. Germline V gene lookup returns CDR1 SGHRS and CDR2 YFSETQ.